This T cell receptor beta chain originates from a study of blood T cell repertoires in COVID-19. Study-level background: COVID-19 samples collected from the United States, Italy and Spain covered acute and convalescent phases.

As for this clone: Other DNA sequences in this specimen translate into the identical CDR3.

Authors' data handling: Quantification of nucleated cells was approximated via reference gene primer amplification. Method: immunoSEQ multiplex PCR; TCRdb's copy keeps in-frame clones and lacks some. The DNA gave D and trimming, while V, J and clone size come from that table. The top ten clones hold 3.4% of a sample with a few hundred thousand clones, roughly 80% of them seen once. The V and J ends lost 6 bases and 2 bases respectively, with 6 bases between them. The CDR3 spans 12 residues. The V gene's germline CDR1 is MNHEY and CDR2 SMNVEV (reference sequence). The V and J genes are TRBV27 and TRBJ2-3; D is ambiguous. The source material was peripheral blood. The receptor's source is a woman aged 18-29 years with acute or convalescent COVID-19. The CDR3 loop reads CASSSYTDTQYF. CDR3 sequence (DNA): TGTGCCAGCAGCTCTTACACAGATACGCAGTATTTT.